This T cell receptor delta chain was profiled in a study of gamma-delta chains in newborns, infants, children. Looking at the study overall: Microbial exposure reportedly drives polyclonal innate γδ T cell expansion after birth.

TCRdb reanalysed the reads via CATT. The table has roughly 11,000 delta-chain clones, approximately 8.2% seen once. The length of the CDR3 is 20 residues. Germline V gene data show CDR1 as GEAIGNYY and CDR2 as EKD. J gave up 4 bases and V 0 bases, and 14 bases lay outside the gene matches. This clone was counted only a few times. This receptor was taken from a child who was a newborn, infant or young child, either healthy, febrile or measles-vaccinated (not recorded which). The material sequenced was blood. V usage is TRDV2 and J usage is TRDJ2; 12 positions match TRDD3. CDR3 DNA: TGTGCCTGTGACACCTTGGGGCTGGGGGATACGCAATTGGCGACAGCACAACTCTTCTTT. This encodes CACDTLGLGDTQLATAQLFF.